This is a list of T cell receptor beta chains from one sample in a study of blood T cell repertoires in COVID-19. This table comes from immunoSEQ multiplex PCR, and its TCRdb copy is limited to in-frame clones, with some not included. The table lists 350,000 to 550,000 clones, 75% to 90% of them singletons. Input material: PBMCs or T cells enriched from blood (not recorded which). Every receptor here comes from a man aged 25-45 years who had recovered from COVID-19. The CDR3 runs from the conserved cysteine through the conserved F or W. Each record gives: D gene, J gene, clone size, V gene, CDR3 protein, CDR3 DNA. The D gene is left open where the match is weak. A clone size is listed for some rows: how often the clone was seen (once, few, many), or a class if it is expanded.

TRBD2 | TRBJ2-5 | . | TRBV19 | CASSIGQGGSLGETQYF | TGTGCCAGTAGTATCGGGCAGGGAGGGAGCCTGGGAGAGACCCAGTACTTC
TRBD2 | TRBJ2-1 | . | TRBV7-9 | CASSSGSMAYNEQFF | TGTGCCAGCAGCAGCGGGAGTATGGCCTACAATGAGCAGTTCTTC
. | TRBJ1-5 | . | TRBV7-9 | CASSLSGQPSNQPQHF | TGTGCCAGCAGCCTATCTGGACAGCCTAGCAATCAGCCCCAGCATTTT
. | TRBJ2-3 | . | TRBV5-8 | CASSRGRLGSTDTQYF | TGTGCCAGCAGCCGGGGCCGACTAGGGAGCACAGATACGCAGTATTTT
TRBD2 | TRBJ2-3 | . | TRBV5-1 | CATGPAGGSTDTQYF | TGCGCCACTGGTCCGGCGGGAGGCAGCACAGATACGCAGTATTTT
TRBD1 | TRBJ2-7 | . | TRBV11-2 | CASSQGAGLLNEQYF | TGTGCCAGCAGCCAGGGGGCAGGGCTGTTGAACGAGCAGTACTTC
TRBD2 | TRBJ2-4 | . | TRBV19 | CASSIVKREGSSKNIQYF | TGTGCCAGTAGTATAGTCAAGCGGGAGGGCTCATCCAAAAACATTCAGTACTTC
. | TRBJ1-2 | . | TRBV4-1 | CASSQGLFWGYTF | TGCGCCAGCAGCCAGGGGCTATTCTGGGGCTACACCTTC
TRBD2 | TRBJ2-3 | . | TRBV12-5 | CASGLGLAGGTDTQYF | TGTGCTAGTGGTCTAGGACTAGCGGGAGGGACAGATACGCAGTATTTT
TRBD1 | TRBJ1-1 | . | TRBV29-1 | CSVEVGRGHLGPGDTEAFF | TGCAGCGTTGAAGTGGGCAGGGGGCACCTAGGGCCAGGGGACACTGAAGCTTTCTTT
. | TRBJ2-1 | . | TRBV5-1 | CASSGRDSSYNEQFF | TGCGCCAGCAGCGGGCGGGATAGCTCCTACAATGAGCAGTTCTTC
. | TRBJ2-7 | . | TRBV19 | CARESGPQYF | TGTGCCAGAGAATCAGGGCCCCAGTACTTC
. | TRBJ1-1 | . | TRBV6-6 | CASSYSGGPMPEAFF | TGTGCCAGCAGTTACTCCGGGGGGCCGATGCCTGAAGCTTTCTTT
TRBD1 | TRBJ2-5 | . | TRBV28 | CASSSPGTGLETQYF | TGTGCCAGCAGTTCACCCGGGACAGGTTTAGAGACCCAGTACTTC
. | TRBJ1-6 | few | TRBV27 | CASRGGQSYNSPLHF | TGTGCCAGCAGGGGGGGGCAGAGCTATAATTCACCCCTCCACTTT
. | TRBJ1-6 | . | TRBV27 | CASSSTGWVNSPLHF | TGTGCCAGCAGCTCCACAGGGTGGGTGAATTCACCCCTCCACTTT
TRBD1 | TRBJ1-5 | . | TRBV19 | CASSTTGASLEQPQHF | TGTGCCAGTAGTACCACAGGGGCCAGCCTGGAGCAGCCCCAGCATTTT
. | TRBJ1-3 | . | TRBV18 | CASSHNDRTGNTIYF | TGTGCCAGCTCACATAATGACAGGACGGGAAACACCATATATTTT
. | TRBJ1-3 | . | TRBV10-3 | CAISEVAAGNTIYF | TGTGCCATCAGTGAGGTAGCAGCTGGAAACACCATATATTTT
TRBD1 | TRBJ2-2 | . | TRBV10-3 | CAVAAFIGTGLLSTGELFF | TGTGCCGTCGCGGCTTTCATCGGGACAGGGTTATTAAGCACCGGGGAGCTGTTTTTT
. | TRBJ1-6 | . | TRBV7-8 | CASSKGVAVSSPLHF | TGTGCCAGCAGCAAAGGGGTGGCAGTCAGTTCACCCCTCCACTTT
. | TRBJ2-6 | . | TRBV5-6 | CASSFGLFSGANVLTF | TGTGCCAGCAGTTTCGGACTGTTCTCTGGGGCCAACGTCCTGACTTTC
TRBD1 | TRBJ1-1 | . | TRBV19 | CASKRGQILNTEAFF | TGTGCCAGTAAGAGGGGGCAGATCCTGAACACTGAAGCTTTCTTT
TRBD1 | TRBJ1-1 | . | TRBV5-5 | CASSPMDRVYTEAFF | TGTGCCAGCAGCCCGATGGACAGGGTTTACACTGAAGCTTTCTTT
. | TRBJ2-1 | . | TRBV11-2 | CASSLVYSSYNEQFF | TGTGCCAGCAGCTTAGTTTATAGCTCCTACAATGAGCAGTTCTTC
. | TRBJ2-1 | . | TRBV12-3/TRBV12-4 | CASSYHSNEQFF | TGTGCCAGCAGCTACCACAGTAATGAGCAGTTCTTC
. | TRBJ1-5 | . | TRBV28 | CASSVGTTQNQPQHF | TGTGCCAGCAGTGTAGGGACAACTCAGAATCAGCCCCAGCATTTT
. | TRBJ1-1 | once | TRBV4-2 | CASSQERAMNTEAFF | TGTGCCAGCAGCCAAGAGCGGGCCATGAACACTGAAGCTTTCTTT
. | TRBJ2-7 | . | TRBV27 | CASSQVPTYEQYF | TGTGCCAGCAGTCAGGTCCCGACCTACGAGCAGTACTTC
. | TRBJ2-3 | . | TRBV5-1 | CASSRAGLSTDTQYF | TGCGCCAGCAGCCGGGCAGGGTTAAGCACAGATACGCAGTATTTT